The rows below give T cell receptor beta chains drawn from one sample of a study of cytomegalovirus exposure and HLA in healthy donors. The method was immunoSEQ multiplex PCR; TCRdb's version includes in-frame clones alone and lacks a portion of them. This repertoire shows fewer than 85,000 clones, 84% found once; its top ten account for approximately 20%. Sequencing was performed on PBMCs. The source of these receptors is a man aged 65 to 79 in good health and CMV-seropositive. Each CDR3 is given without its conserved first and last residue.

J gene,V gene,CDR3 protein
TRBJ2-1,TRBV5-1,ASSLGPSGRGNEQF
TRBJ2-5,TRBV7-2,ASSFGTSGGRAQY
TRBJ2-2,TRBV6-5,ASSWSWGHTGELF
TRBJ2-2,TRBV11-2,ASSNSPTAGTGELF
TRBJ1-5,TRBV6-1,ASSEVTGLH
TRBJ2-3,TRBV29-1,SVEGTSGGDTDTQY
TRBJ1-4,TRBV10-3,AIRPGAGEKLF
TRBJ2-3,TRBV2,ASRPGLGEADTQY
TRBJ2-3,TRBV5-4,ASSPRGVGADTQY
TRBJ1-2,TRBV4-2,ASSQDRGNYGYT
TRBJ1-2,TRBV5-1,ASSLDSTYGYT
TRBJ1-6,TRBV9,ASSARWDNSPLH
TRBJ1-6,TRBV6-5,ASSPTMNSPLH
TRBJ1-4,TRBV7-9,ASSQGNRKEKLF
TRBJ2-1,TRBV25-1,ASSPTSGVSYNEQF
TRBJ2-7,TRBV18,ASSKSGTGSREQY
TRBJ2-2,TRBV2,ASSESGRAGELF
TRBJ2-2,TRBV2,ASIPTSGSRRTGELF
TRBJ1-2,TRBV29-1,STRGGASYGYT
TRBJ1-1,TRBV19,ASSIDRTGKTEAF
TRBJ2-7,TRBV2,ASIRLANEQY
TRBJ2-3,TRBV4-3,ASSPYHPNLNSDTQY
TRBJ2-1,TRBV7-6,ASSSAHGRNNEQF
TRBJ1-1,TRBV5-1,ASTRTGVETEAF
TRBJ1-4,TRBV28,ASRGGGNEKLF
TRBJ1-2,TRBV25-1,ASSEPGTNYGYT
TRBJ2-7,TRBV19,ASSTPPGEQY
TRBJ1-1,TRBV7-9,ASRTLGTGGAVNTEAF
TRBJ2-7,TRBV10-3,AISEQRVNYYEQY
TRBJ2-1,TRBV10-3,AISESVAGGYNEQF
TRBJ2-3,TRBV11-2,ASSPLVRGGTDTQY
TRBJ2-7,TRBV7-9,ASSYGQSFSYEQY
TRBJ1-1,TRBV5-1,ASRFGQLNTEAF
TRBJ1-4,TRBV5-1,ASRQQTGSATNEKLF
TRBJ1-6,TRBV7-2,ASSQGQGNSPLH
TRBJ1-1,TRBV13,ASSSRQGNTEAF
TRBJ1-6,TRBV5-6,ASSSRQGNSPLH
TRBJ1-2,TRBV21-1,ASSTGTDYGYT
TRBJ1-2,TRBV28,ASSSGQGLYGYT
TRBJ1-1,TRBV7-9,ASSRTPMNTEAF
TRBJ1-2,TRBV29-1,SVASGTGGYGYT
TRBJ2-7,TRBV9,ASSPPGTSATYEQY